Listed below are T cell receptor beta chains from one sample, sequenced in a study of OX40 agonist ivuxolimab in advanced cancers. Sequenced by immunoSEQ multiplex PCR; TCRdb stores in-frame clones only, minus some. The data contain over 35,000 clones, roughly 90% of them singletons. The sample consisted of CD4+ or CD8+ T cells sorted from blood, taken in a trial of the OX40 agonist ivuxolimab. These receptors were collected from an adult with an advanced solid tumor such as melanoma, head and neck, liver or kidney cancer. The CDR3 runs from the conserved cysteine through the conserved F or W. D genes are given only for firm matches. Clone size appears in some rows only: once, few, many, or a class for an expanded clone.

V,D,J,size,DNA,CDR3
TRBV7-2,.,TRBJ2-2,.,TGTGCCAGCAGCCCACAGGGTCGGGAGCTGTTTTTT,CASSPQGRELFF
TRBV13,.,TRBJ1-1,.,TGTGCCAGCAGCTCCCCGGTCGGTCGCGGGCCTGAAGCTTTCTTT,CASSSPVGRGPEAFF
TRBV19,.,TRBJ2-5,.,TGTGCCAGTAGTCGGGACATCGGAGAGACCCAGTACTTC,CASSRDIGETQYF
TRBV18,TRBD1,TRBJ1-5,.,TGTGCCAGCTCACTTCAGGGGGCCCAGCCCCAGCATTTT,CASSLQGAQPQHF
TRBV7-3,TRBD1,TRBJ2-2,.,TGTGCCAGCAGCCCCCGGGACAGGGAGCCCACCGGGGAGCTGTTTTTT,CASSPRDREPTGELFF
TRBV2,.,TRBJ1-1,.,TGTGCCAGCAGCGTCACAACTGGGCAGAACACTGAAGCTTTCTTT,CASSVTTGQNTEAFF
TRBV11-3,.,TRBJ2-1,.,TGTGCCAGCAGCCCTCGAGGGGGCTCCTACAATGAGCAGTTCTTC,CASSPRGGSYNEQFF
TRBV14,TRBD2,TRBJ2-5,.,TGTGCCAGCAGCCTAGCGGGGGGAACGACCCAGTACTTC,CASSLAGGTTQYF
TRBV19,TRBD1,TRBJ1-5,.,TGTGCCACAATCGGGATAGGGGGCTTTGGCAATCAGCCCCAGCATTTT,CATIGIGGFGNQPQHF
TRBV28,.,TRBJ1-4,.,TGTGCCAGCAGTTTATTAAGAGTTACAGAAGGAAAACTGTTTTTT,CASSLLRVTEGKLFF
TRBV11-2,TRBD1,TRBJ2-5,.,TGTGCCAGCAGCTTAGGGACAGGGGGAGAGACCCAGTACTTC,CASSLGTGGETQYF
TRBV5-1,.,TRBJ2-7,.,TGCGCCAGCAGCTTGGATGCTGATACCTACGAGCAGTACTTC,CASSLDADTYEQYF
TRBV28,.,TRBJ2-7,.,TGTGCCAGCAGCTACCGAAACTCCTACGAGCAGTACTTC,CASSYRNSYEQYF
TRBV18,.,TRBJ1-4,.,TGTGCCAGCTCTCCGAGGGAGGTGTCGAATGAAAAACTGTTTTTT,CASSPREVSNEKLFF
TRBV5-4,.,TRBJ1-2,.,TGTGCCAGCAGCTTGGGACGGCAGAACTATGGCTACACCTTC,CASSLGRQNYGYTF
TRBV2,.,TRBJ2-5,.,TGTGCCAGCAGAGCCCCTCGGGCTACTGCCCAAGAGACCCAGTACTTC,CASRAPRATAQETQYF
TRBV7-9,.,TRBJ1-2,.,TGTGCCAGCAGCTTACGAAGGACGACCCGCGGCTATGGCTACACCTTC,CASSLRRTTRGYGYTF
TRBV5-8,.,TRBJ2-7,.,TGTGCCAGCAGCAGGGGTTGGTCCTACGAGCAGTACTTC,CASSRGWSYEQYF
TRBV12-5,.,TRBJ2-1,once,TGTGCTAGTGGTTTGAGGGTGGGGGGGCCTTACAATGAGCAGTTCTTC,CASGLRVGGPYNEQFF
TRBV5-3,TRBD1,TRBJ1-2,.,TGTGCCAGAAGCGAGGACAGGGAAAGAGATGGCTACACCTTC,CARSEDRERDGYTF
TRBV2,.,TRBJ1-6,few,TGTGCCAGCATGGTACAGGGAGATTCACCCCTCCACTTT,CASMVQGDSPLHF
TRBV19,.,TRBJ2-3,once,TGTGCCAGCAGAGGATGGGGGCGAGCAGATACGCAGTATTTT,CASRGWGRADTQYF
TRBV11-3,.,TRBJ1-1,.,TGTGCCAGCAGCTCACAGAGGGCCACTGAAGCTTTCTTT,CASSSQRATEAFF
TRBV5-4,TRBD2,TRBJ2-1,.,TGTGCCAGCAGCACGGGACTAGTGGGGGGCAGCTCCTACAATGAGCAGTTCTTC,CASSTGLVGGSSYNEQFF
TRBV12-5,TRBD1,TRBJ1-4,.,TGTGCTAGTGGGAGCGACAGGGTAGATAATGAAAAACTGTTTTTT,CASGSDRVDNEKLFF
TRBV4-3,.,TRBJ2-7,.,TGCGCCAGCAGCCAAGATCATCGGACAGCCGAGCAGTACTTC,CASSQDHRTAEQYF
TRBV11-2,.,TRBJ1-2,.,TGTGCCAGCAGCACCTTCTTTCCCCGCTATGGCTACACCTTC,CASSTFFPRYGYTF
TRBV2,.,TRBJ2-7,once,TGTGCCAGCAGTGAATCGCGACAGCTGGATTACGAGCAGTACTTC,CASSESRQLDYEQYF
TRBV5-1,.,TRBJ2-7,.,TGCGCCAGCAGCTTGGAGGGCTATACTCCTACGAAGCAGTACTTC,CASSLEGYTPTKQYF
TRBV6-1,.,TRBJ2-5,few,TGTGCCAGCAGTAGGGACTTACAAGAGACCCAGTACTTC,CASSRDLQETQYF
TRBV7-2,TRBD1,TRBJ1-4,.,TGTGCCAGCAGCGCATTCACAGGGGGGAAACTGTTTTTT,CASSAFTGGKLFF
TRBV5-6,.,TRBJ1-1,.,TGTGCCAGCAGCCGGACAGTGAACACTGAAGCTTTCTTT,CASSRTVNTEAFF
TRBV19,.,TRBJ1-5,.,TGTGCCAGCCTCGGGGCAGGGGTGTCGCCCCAGCATTTT,CASLGAGVSPQHF
TRBV14,.,TRBJ2-5,.,TGTGCCAGCAGCCCACAGATCCTCGAGACCCAGTACTTC,CASSPQILETQYF
TRBV18,TRBD1,TRBJ1-5,.,TGTGCCAGCTCAGGGTCAGGGGGTAATCAGCCCCAGCATTTT,CASSGSGGNQPQHF
TRBV14,.,TRBJ1-3,.,TGTGCCAGCAGCCATCTCAGGGGTGACTCTGGAAACACCATATATTTT,CASSHLRGDSGNTIYF
TRBV6-5,.,TRBJ2-7,.,TGTGCCAGCAGTGGAACAGCTACCTACGAGCAGTACTTC,CASSGTATYEQYF
TRBV5-1,.,TRBJ2-1,.,TGCGCCAGCAGCCCGGACACTAGCAATGAGCAGTTCTTC,CASSPDTSNEQFF
TRBV6-6,TRBD1,TRBJ2-3,.,TGTGCCAGCAGCCTACCGGGACAGGGAGGAACAGATACGCAGTATTTT,CASSLPGQGGTDTQYF
TRBV5-4,TRBD1,TRBJ1-4,.,TGTGCCAGCAGCACCGGGACAGCAACTAATGAAAAACTGTTTTTT,CASSTGTATNEKLFF
TRBV7-3,.,TRBJ2-2,.,TGTGCCAGCAGCCCCCAGGGGACGAACACCGGGGAGCTGTTTTTT,CASSPQGTNTGELFF
TRBV18,.,TRBJ1-4,.,TGTGCCAGCTCACGGGACGGGAATGAAAAACTGTTTTTT,CASSRDGNEKLFF
TRBV7-2,.,TRBJ2-7,.,TGTGCCAGCAGCGGACCCCCCGACGAGCAGTACTTC,CASSGPPDEQYF
TRBV18,.,TRBJ2-6,once,TGTGCCAGCTCACCACGTCTCTCTGGGGCCAACGTCCTGACTTTC,CASSPRLSGANVLTF
TRBV7-9,.,TRBJ1-4,.,TGTGCCAGCAGCTCGGACAGCAATGAAAAACTGTTTTTT,CASSSDSNEKLFF
TRBV7-6,.,TRBJ2-1,.,TGTGCCAGCAGCTTAGTTCCCGGGGGGCCTGGCAATGAGCAGTTCTTC,CASSLVPGGPGNEQFF
TRBV29-1,.,TRBJ1-2,.,TGCAGCTGTGGGGATTTGAACTATGGCTACACCTTC,CSCGDLNYGYTF
TRBV5-1,TRBD2,TRBJ2-3,.,TGCGCCAGCAGCTCCCTTCTGGGCGGGGGGGGACAGACTAGCACAGATACGCAGTATTTT,CASSSLLGGGGQTSTDTQYF
TRBV6-1,TRBD1,TRBJ1-1,.,TGTGCCAGCAGTACCCGGGACAGGGGAGACACTGAAGCTTTCTTT,CASSTRDRGDTEAFF
TRBV10-3,.,TRBJ2-6,.,TGTGCCACTCTCGGGGCTGGGGCCAACGTCCTGACTTTC,CATLGAGANVLTF
TRBV18,.,TRBJ1-3,.,TGTGCCAGCTCTTCGGCCTTGGGAGGTGACACCATATATTTT,CASSSALGGDTIYF
TRBV23-1,.,TRBJ2-5,.,TGCGCCAGCCCTTGGCGTGGGGGCACCGTAGAGACCCAGTACTTC,CASPWRGGTVETQYF
TRBV11-2,.,TRBJ1-1,.,TGTGCCAGCACCAGAGAACAGAACACTGAAGCTTTCTTT,CASTREQNTEAFF
TRBV5-1,TRBD1,TRBJ1-4,.,TGCGCCAGCAGCTTGGCGGACAGGGTTAATGAAAAACTGTTTTTT,CASSLADRVNEKLFF
TRBV4-1,TRBD1,TRBJ1-5,.,TGCGCCAGCAGCCAGTGGGGAGACAGGGGTGATCAGCCCCAGCATTTT,CASSQWGDRGDQPQHF
TRBV6-6,TRBD1,TRBJ1-1,few,TGTGCCAGCAGTTACAGGCGGGACAGGGACACTGAAGCTTTCTTT,CASSYRRDRDTEAFF
TRBV5-1,TRBD1,TRBJ2-4,few,TGCGCCAGCAGCTTGGGTGGGACAGGGGGGAGCAAAAACATTCAGTACTTC,CASSLGGTGGSKNIQYF
TRBV5-4,.,TRBJ1-1,.,TGTGCCAGCAGTGAGGGAGGGGGGTGGATGAACACTGAAGCTTTCTTT,CASSEGGGWMNTEAFF
TRBV28,.,TRBJ1-2,few,TGTGCCACCGACTCCACGTGGTATGGCTACACCTTC,CATDSTWYGYTF